The entry below describes one TCR beta chain. Its antigen is as yet unknown. V was shortened by 5 bases and J by 5 bases, with 18 bases between the two germline ends. Per germline, CDR1 SGHVS and CDR2 FNYEAQ. This CDR3 has 15 residues. The data were taken from a study of OX40 agonist ivuxolimab in advanced cancers. Study as a whole: Three patients got partial responses; one had hepatocellular carcinoma and two had cutaneous melanoma.

Study-wide points: Partial responders treated at 0.1-3.0 mg/kg exhibited clonal expansion among the lowest measured.

Clones were sequenced by immunoSEQ multiplex PCR, and TCRdb holds only the in-frame ones, with some missing. Among some 49,000 clones listed, about three quarters were seen once. The TCR sequence derives from an adult with an advanced solid tumor such as melanoma, head and neck, liver or kidney cancer. Sequencing used CD4+ or CD8+ T cells sorted from blood, obtained in a trial of the OX40 agonist ivuxolimab. This chain uses TRBV7-6 with TRBJ1-1, with D tentatively TRBD1 (6 bases). CDR3 sequence reads: CASSINRAGETEAFF. CDR3 coding DNA: TGTGCCAGCAGCATAAACAGGGCGGGTGAGACTGAAGCTTTCTTT.